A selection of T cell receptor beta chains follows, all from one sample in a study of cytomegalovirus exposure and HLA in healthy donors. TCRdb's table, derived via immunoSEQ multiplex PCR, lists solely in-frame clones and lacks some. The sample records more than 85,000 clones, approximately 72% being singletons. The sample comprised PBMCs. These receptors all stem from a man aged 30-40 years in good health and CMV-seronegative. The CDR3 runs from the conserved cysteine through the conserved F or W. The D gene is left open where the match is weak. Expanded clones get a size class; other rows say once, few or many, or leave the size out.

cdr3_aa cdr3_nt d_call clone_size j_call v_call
CAISMTEQETQYF TGTGCCATCAGCATGACAGAGCAAGAGACCCAGTACTTC - - TRBJ2-5 TRBV10-3
CASSLDRMDYGYTF TGTGCCAGCAGCTTGGACAGGATGGACTATGGCTACACCTTC - few TRBJ1-2 TRBV5-4
CASSLVQTYNEQFF TGCGCCAGCAGCTTGGTCCAGACCTACAATGAGCAGTTCTTC - - TRBJ2-1 TRBV5-1
CASSSGRGNGEKLFF TGTGCCAGCAGCTCCGGCAGGGGGAATGGCGAAAAACTGTTTTTT TRBD1 once TRBJ1-4 TRBV9
CASSLGLAGGETQYF TGTGCCAGCAGCTTAGGTCTAGCGGGGGGAGAGACCCAGTACTTC TRBD2 - TRBJ2-5 TRBV7-7
CASNIQGGNQPQHF TGTGCCAGCAATATACAGGGTGGCAATCAGCCCCAGCATTTT - - TRBJ1-5 TRBV2
CAWSHSLGETQYF TGTGCCTGGAGTCACAGCCTTGGAGAGACCCAGTACTTC - - TRBJ2-5 TRBV30
CSVGQEGQPQHF TGCAGCGTTGGTCAGGAGGGACAGCCCCAGCATTTT - - TRBJ1-5 TRBV29-1
CASSLAPGGEKLFF TGTGCCAGCAGCTTGGCTCCGGGGGGTGAAAAACTGTTTTTT - - TRBJ1-4 TRBV5-4
CASSFLGTGAYEQYF TGTGCCAGCAGCTTCCTCGGGACAGGGGCCTACGAGCAGTACTTC TRBD1 - TRBJ2-7 TRBV5-4
CACQNRGYQEAQYF TGTGCCTGTCAGAATAGGGGGTACCAAGAGGCCCAGTACTTC - - TRBJ2-5 TRBV30
CASSTQGDYGYTF TGTGCCAGTAGTACTCAGGGGGACTATGGCTACACCTTC TRBD1 - TRBJ1-2 TRBV19
CASSTRLAVPDTQYF TGTGCCAGCAGCACCAGACTAGCGGTCCCAGATACGCAGTATTTT TRBD2 - TRBJ2-3 TRBV7-2
CASSSPSGSITYEQYF TGTGCCAGCAGTTCACCTAGCGGGAGTATCACCTACGAGCAGTACTTC TRBD2 - TRBJ2-7 TRBV27
CASSTGGSGNTIYF TGCGCCAGCTCGACAGGCGGCTCTGGAAACACCATATATTTT - few TRBJ1-3 TRBV5-1
CASSFRGLAVYNEQFF TGTGCCAGCAGCTTCCGGGGACTAGCGGTTTACAATGAGCAGTTCTTC TRBD2 - TRBJ2-1 TRBV5-6
CARSLDRERSPLHF TGTGCCAGAAGCTTGGACAGGGAACGGTCACCCCTCCACTTT - - TRBJ1-6 TRBV7-5
CASSQGRGAYTDTQYF TGCGCCAGCAGCCAGGGGCGGGGGGCCTACACAGATACGCAGTATTTT TRBD2 - TRBJ2-3 TRBV4-1
CSVDPVYNEQFF TGCAGCGTTGACCCGGTCTACAATGAGCAGTTCTTC - - TRBJ2-1 TRBV29-1
CASSVTSQDRGSRDTDTQYF TGTGCCAGCAGCGTAACATCACAGGACAGGGGGTCTAGGGACACAGATACGCAGTATTTT TRBD1 - TRBJ2-3 TRBV9
CSVGEGQGAGFVKKLFF TGCAGCGTTGGAGAGGGACAGGGTGCTGGCTTCGTAAAAAAACTGTTTTTT TRBD1 - TRBJ1-4 TRBV29-1
CASSLDQGAGQPQHF TGTGCCAGCAGCTTAGATCAGGGGGCTGGGCAGCCCCAGCATTTT TRBD1 - TRBJ1-5 TRBV11-2
CASSPSGRDTQYF TGTGCCAGCAGTCCAAGCGGGAGAGATACGCAGTATTTT TRBD2 - TRBJ2-3 TRBV27
CASSQDRASNTGELFF TGCGCCAGCAGCCAAGACAGGGCTTCGAACACCGGGGAGCTGTTTTTT - - TRBJ2-2 TRBV4-1
CASSDTTDTQYF TGTGCCAGCAGCGACACCACAGATACGCAGTATTTT - few TRBJ2-3 TRBV7-3
CASSLGTSGRGEQFF TGCGCCAGCAGCTTGGGGACTAGCGGGAGAGGTGAGCAGTTCTTC TRBD2 - TRBJ2-1 TRBV5-1
CASSVGQAPNTGELFF TGTGCCAGCAGCGTAGGGCAGGCGCCGAACACCGGGGAGCTGTTTTTT - - TRBJ2-2 TRBV9
CASSTQGAGEQYF TGTGCCAGCAGCACACAGGGGGCGGGCGAGCAGTACTTC TRBD1 - TRBJ2-7 TRBV7-2
CASSVGARGDGYTF TGTGCCAGCAGCGTAGGGGCCAGGGGGGATGGCTACACCTTC TRBD1 - TRBJ1-2 TRBV9
CASSQGGTYSNQPQHF TGCGCCAGCAGCCAAGGCGGAACTTATAGCAATCAGCCCCAGCATTTT - - TRBJ1-5 TRBV4-1
CASSRTEFLTDTQYF TGTGCCAGCAGTCGAACAGAGTTCCTCACAGATACGCAGTATTTT - - TRBJ2-3 TRBV27
CASSSPTGGSETQYF TGTGCCAGCAGTTCACCCACAGGGGGCTCGGAGACCCAGTACTTC TRBD1 - TRBJ2-5 TRBV6-5
CASSPLDGNDQPQHF TGTGCCAGCAGTCCCCTGGACGGGAATGATCAGCCCCAGCATTTT - few TRBJ1-5 TRBV28
CASSSTGVVAGNTIYF TGCGCCAGCAGCTCCACAGGGGTGGTGGCTGGAAACACCATATATTTT TRBD1 - TRBJ1-3 TRBV5-1
CASSIALLTGYTF TGTGCCAGTAGTATAGCCCTACTAACCGGCTACACCTTC - - TRBJ1-2 TRBV19
CASSYGGQANTGELFF TGTGCCAGCAGCTACGGAGGACAGGCGAACACCGGGGAGCTGTTTTTT TRBD1 - TRBJ2-2 TRBV7-2
CASTPGQVTDTQYF TGCGCCAGCACTCCGGGACAAGTAACAGATACGCAGTATTTT - - TRBJ2-3 TRBV23-1
CSVETGAHAFF TGCAGCGTCGAAACAGGGGCTCACGCTTTCTTT TRBD1 - TRBJ1-1 TRBV29-1
CTSSQGQRNTEAFF TGCACCAGCAGCCAAGGACAGAGGAACACTGAAGCTTTCTTT - - TRBJ1-1 TRBV1
CSVDRAGIYNEQFF TGCAGCGTTGATCGAGCGGGGATCTACAATGAGCAGTTCTTC TRBD2 - TRBJ2-1 TRBV29-1
CASLPSGSGTGELFF TGTGCCAGCTTGCCCAGCGGGAGCGGCACCGGGGAGCTGTTTTTT TRBD2 - TRBJ2-2 TRBV28